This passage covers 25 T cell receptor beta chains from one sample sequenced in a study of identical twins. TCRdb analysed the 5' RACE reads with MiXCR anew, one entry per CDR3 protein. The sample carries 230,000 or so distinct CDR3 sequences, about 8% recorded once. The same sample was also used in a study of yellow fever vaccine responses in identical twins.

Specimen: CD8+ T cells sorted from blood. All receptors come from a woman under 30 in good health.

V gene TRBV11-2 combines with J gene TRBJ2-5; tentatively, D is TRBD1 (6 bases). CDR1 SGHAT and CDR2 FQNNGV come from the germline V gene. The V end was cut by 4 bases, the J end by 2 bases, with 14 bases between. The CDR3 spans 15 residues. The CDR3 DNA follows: TGTGCCAGCAGCTACACGGGGACATCTCAAGAGACCCAGTACTTC. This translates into CASSYTGTSQETQYF.

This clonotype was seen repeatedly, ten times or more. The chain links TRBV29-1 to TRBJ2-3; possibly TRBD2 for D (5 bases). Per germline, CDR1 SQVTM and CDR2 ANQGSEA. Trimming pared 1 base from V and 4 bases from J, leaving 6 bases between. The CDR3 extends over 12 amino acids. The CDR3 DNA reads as TGCAGCGTTGAAGCGGAGGCAGATACGCAGTATTTT. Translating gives CSVEAEADTQYF.

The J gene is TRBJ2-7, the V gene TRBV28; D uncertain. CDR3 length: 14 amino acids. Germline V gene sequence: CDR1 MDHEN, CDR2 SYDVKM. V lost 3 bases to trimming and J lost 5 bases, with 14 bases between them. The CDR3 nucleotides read TGTGCCAGCAGTTTCCTAGTTGACCTCAACGAGCAGTACTTC. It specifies CASSFLVDLNEQYF.

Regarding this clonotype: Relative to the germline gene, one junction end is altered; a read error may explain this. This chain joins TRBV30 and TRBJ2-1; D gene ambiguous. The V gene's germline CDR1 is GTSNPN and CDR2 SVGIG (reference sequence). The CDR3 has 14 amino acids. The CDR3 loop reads CAWTPSDSYNEQFF. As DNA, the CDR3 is TGTGCATGGACCCCCAGCGACTCTTACAATGAGCAGTTCTTC.

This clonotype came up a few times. This chain's CDR3 is CASSPRAGGALNEQFF. In DNA, the CDR3 is TGTGCCAGCAGCCCGCGGGCAGGGGGCGCTCTCAATGAGCAGTTCTTC. The rearrangement links TRBV5-5 to TRBJ2-1; 8 bases fit TRBD1. V lost 4 bases to trimming and J lost 6 bases; unmatched junction nucleotides: 12. The CDR3 contains 16 residues. In germline, CDR1 is SGHKS, CDR2 YYEKEE (reference sequence).

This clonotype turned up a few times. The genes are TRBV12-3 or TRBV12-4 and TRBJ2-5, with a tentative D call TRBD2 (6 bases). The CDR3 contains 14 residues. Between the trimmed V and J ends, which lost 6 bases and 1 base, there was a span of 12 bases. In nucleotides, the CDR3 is TGTGCCAGCAGCCGTCCCGGGGGCCAAGAGACCCAGTACTTC. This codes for CASSRPGGQETQYF.

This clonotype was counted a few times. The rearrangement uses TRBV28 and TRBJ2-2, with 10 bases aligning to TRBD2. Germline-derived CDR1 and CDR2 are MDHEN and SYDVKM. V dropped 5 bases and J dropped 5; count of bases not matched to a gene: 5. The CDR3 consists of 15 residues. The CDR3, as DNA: TGTGCCAGCAGTGATTCGGGACTAGCGACCGGGGAGCTGTTTTTT. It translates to CASSDSGLATGELFF.

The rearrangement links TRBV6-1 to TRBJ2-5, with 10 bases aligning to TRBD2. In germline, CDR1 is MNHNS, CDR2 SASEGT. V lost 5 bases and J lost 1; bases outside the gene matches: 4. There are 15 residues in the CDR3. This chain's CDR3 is CASSPGTSVQETQYF. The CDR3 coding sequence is TGTGCCAGCAGTCCCGGGACTAGCGTCCAAGAGACCCAGTACTTC.

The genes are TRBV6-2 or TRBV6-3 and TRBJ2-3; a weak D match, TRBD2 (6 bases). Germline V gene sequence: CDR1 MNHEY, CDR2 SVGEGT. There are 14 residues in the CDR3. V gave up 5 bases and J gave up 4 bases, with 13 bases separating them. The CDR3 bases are TGTGCCAGCAGTCAAGGGACTTCTTCAGATACGCAGTATTTT. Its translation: CASSQGTSSDTQYF.

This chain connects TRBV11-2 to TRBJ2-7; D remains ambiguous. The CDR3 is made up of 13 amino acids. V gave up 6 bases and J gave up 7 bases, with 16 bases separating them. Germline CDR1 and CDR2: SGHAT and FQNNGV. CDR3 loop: CASSDTRSGEQYF. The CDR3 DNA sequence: TGTGCCAGCAGTGACACACGTTCCGGGGAGCAGTACTTC.

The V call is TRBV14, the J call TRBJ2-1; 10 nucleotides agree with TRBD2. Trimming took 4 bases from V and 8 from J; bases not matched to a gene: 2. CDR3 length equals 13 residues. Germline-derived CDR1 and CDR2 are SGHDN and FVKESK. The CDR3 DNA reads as TGTGCCAGCAGCCGTGGACTAGCGGATGAGCAGTTCTTC. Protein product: CASSRGLADEQFF. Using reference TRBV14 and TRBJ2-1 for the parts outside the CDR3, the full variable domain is EAGVTQFPSHSVIEKGQTVTLRCDPISGHDNLYWYRRVMGKEIKFLLHFVKESKQDESGMPNNRFLAERTGGTYSTLKVQPAELEDSGVYFCASSRGLADEQFFGPGTRLTVL.

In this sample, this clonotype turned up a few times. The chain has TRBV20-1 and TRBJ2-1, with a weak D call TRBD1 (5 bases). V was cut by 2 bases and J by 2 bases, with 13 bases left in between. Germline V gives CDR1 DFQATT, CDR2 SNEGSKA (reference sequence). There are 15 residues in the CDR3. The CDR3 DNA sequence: TGCAGTGCTAGAACGTCGACAGAACCCTACAATGAGCAGTTCTTC. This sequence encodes CSARTSTEPYNEQFF.

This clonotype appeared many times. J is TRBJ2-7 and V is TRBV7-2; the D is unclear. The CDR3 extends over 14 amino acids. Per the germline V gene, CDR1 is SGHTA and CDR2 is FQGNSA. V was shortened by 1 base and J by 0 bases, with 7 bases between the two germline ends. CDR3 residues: CASSLDPDSYEQYF. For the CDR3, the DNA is TGTGCCAGCAGCTTAGATCCAGACTCCTACGAGCAGTACTTC.

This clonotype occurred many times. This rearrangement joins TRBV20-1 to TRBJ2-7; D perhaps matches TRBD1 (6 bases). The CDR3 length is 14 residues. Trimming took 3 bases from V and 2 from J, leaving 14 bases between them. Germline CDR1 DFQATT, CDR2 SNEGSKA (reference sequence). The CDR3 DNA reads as TGCAGTGCTAGGGGGGCCTGGACCGCCTACGAGCAGTACTTC. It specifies CSARGAWTAYEQYF.

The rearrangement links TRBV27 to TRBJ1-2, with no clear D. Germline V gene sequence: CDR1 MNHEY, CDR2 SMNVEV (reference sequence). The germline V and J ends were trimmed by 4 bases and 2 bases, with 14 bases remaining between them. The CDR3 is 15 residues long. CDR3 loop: CASSSGLYTNYGYTF. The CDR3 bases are TGTGCCAGCAGTTCGGGTCTTTACACAAACTATGGCTACACCTTC.

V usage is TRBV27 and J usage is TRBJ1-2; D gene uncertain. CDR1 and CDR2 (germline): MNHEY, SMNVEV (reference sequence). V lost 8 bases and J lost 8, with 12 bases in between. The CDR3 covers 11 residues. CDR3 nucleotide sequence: TGTGCCAGCCGGCACGAGTCGGGCTACACCTTC. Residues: CASRHESGYTF.

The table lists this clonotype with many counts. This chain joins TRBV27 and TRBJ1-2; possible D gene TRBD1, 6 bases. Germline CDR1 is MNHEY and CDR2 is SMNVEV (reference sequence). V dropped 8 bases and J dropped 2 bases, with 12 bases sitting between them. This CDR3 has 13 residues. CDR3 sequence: CASHIQGNYGYTF. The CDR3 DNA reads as TGTGCCAGCCATATACAGGGAAACTATGGCTACACCTTC.

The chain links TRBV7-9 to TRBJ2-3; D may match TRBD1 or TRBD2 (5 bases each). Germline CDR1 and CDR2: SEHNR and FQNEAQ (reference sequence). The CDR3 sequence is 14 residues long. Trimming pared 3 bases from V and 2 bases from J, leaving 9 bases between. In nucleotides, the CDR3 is TGTGCCAGCAGCTTTGCCGGGGCCACAGATACGCAGTATTTT. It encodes CASSFAGATDTQYF.

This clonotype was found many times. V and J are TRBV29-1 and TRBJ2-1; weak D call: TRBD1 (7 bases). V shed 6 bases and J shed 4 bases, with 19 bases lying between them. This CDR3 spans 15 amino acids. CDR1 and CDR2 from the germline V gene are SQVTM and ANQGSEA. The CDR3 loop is CSVNAGGRLYNEQFF. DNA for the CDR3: TGCAGCGTAAATGCAGGGGGGCGCCTGTACAATGAGCAGTTCTTC.

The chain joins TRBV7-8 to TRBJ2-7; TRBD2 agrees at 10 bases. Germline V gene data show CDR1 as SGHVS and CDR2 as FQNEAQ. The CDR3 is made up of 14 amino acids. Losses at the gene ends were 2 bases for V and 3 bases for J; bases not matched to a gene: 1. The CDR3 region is CASSLTSGNYEQYF. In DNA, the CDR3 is TGTGCCAGCAGCTTAACTAGCGGGAACTACGAGCAGTACTTC.

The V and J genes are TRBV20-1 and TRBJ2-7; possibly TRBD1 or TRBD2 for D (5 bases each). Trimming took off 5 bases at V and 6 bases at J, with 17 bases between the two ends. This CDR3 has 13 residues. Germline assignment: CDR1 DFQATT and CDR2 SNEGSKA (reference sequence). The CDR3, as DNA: TGCAGTGCTCCAAGGGGTGCCGGGGTCGAGCAGTACTTC. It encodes CSAPRGAGVEQYF.

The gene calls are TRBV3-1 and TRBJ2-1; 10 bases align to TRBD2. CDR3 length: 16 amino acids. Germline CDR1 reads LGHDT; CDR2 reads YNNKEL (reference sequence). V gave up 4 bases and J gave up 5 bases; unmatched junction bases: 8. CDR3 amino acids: CASSRGAGGLDNEQFF. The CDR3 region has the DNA TGTGCCAGCAGCCGAGGAGCGGGAGGGCTAGACAATGAGCAGTTCTTC.

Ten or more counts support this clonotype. The CDR3 region is CASSPSKGTKYNEQFF. CDR3 nucleotide sequence: TGTGCCAGCAGCCCCAGTAAGGGGACTAAGTACAATGAGCAGTTCTTC. The chain couples TRBV7-8 to TRBJ2-1; 7 nucleotides align to TRBD2. The V segment lost 5 bases and the J segment 4 bases; nucleotides outside the gene matches: 11. The germline gives CDR1 SGHVS, CDR2 FQNEAQ. The CDR3 spans 16 residues. Full variable domain (remainder filled in from reference TRBV7-8 and TRBJ2-1): GAGVSQSPRYKVAKRGQDVALRCDPISGHVSLFWYQQALGQGPEFLTYFQNEAQLDKSGLPSDRFFAERPEGSVSTLKIQRTQQEDSAVYLCASSPSKGTKYNEQFFGPGTRLTVL.

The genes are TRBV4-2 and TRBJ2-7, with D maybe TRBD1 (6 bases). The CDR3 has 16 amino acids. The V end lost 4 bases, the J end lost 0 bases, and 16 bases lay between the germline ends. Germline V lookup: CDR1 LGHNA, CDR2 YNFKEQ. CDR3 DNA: TGTGCCAGCAGCCCCCCAGGGACATTTGGCTCCTACGAGCAGTACTTC. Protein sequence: CASSPPGTFGSYEQYF.

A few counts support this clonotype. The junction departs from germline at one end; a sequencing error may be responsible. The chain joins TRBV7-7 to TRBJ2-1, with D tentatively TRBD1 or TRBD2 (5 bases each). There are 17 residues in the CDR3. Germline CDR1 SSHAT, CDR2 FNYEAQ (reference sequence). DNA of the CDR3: TGTGCTAGCAGCCCTCGGGACGACCTCAGCTCCTACAATGAGCAGTTCTTC. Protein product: CASSPRDDLSSYNEQFF.